This is a list of T cell receptor beta chains from one sample in a study of blood T cell repertoires in COVID-19. Some clones are missing from TCRdb's copy, which holds only in-frame ones; the method was immunoSEQ multiplex PCR. The profile shows 400,000 to 450,000 clones, 70% to 90% of them singletons. Sequenced input: peripheral blood. These receptors were collected from a woman in her thirties with active or convalescent COVID-19. Both conserved end residues are part of each CDR3. Fields, in order: V gene, clone size, J gene, D gene, CDR3 DNA, CDR3 protein. The D gene is left open where the match is weak. Clone size appears in some rows only: once, few, many, or a class for an expanded clone.

V: TRBV5-1; size: .; J: TRBJ2-2; D: .; DNA: TGCGCCAGCAGCACTGGACAGTCGCCCGGCACCGGGGAGCTGTTTTTT; CDR3: CASSTGQSPGTGELFF
V: TRBV10-1; size: once; J: TRBJ2-1; D: TRBD2; DNA: TGCGCCAGCAGTTCAGCGGGAGGGCCCAATGAGCAGTTCTTC; CDR3: CASSSAGGPNEQFF
V: TRBV4-1; size: .; J: TRBJ2-2; D: TRBD1; DNA: TGCGCCAGCAGCCAATGGACAGGGGACACCGGGGAGCTGTTTTTT; CDR3: CASSQWTGDTGELFF
V: TRBV29-1; size: .; J: TRBJ2-1; D: TRBD2; DNA: TGCAGCGTTGGACTAGCGGGAGGAAATGAGCAGTTCTTC; CDR3: CSVGLAGGNEQFF
V: TRBV2; size: .; J: TRBJ1-2; D: TRBD1; DNA: TGTGCCAGCAGGGGGACAGGGTTCGTTTCTGGCTACACCTTC; CDR3: CASRGTGFVSGYTF
V: TRBV12-3/TRBV12-4; size: .; J: TRBJ2-5; D: .; DNA: TGTGCCAGCAGTCAGGCGGAGACCCAGTACTTC; CDR3: CASSQAETQYF
V: TRBV2; size: .; J: TRBJ1-2; D: TRBD1; DNA: TGTGCCAGCAGCGCGGGACAGTGGGAGGGCTACACCTTC; CDR3: CASSAGQWEGYTF
V: TRBV29-1; size: .; J: TRBJ2-7; D: TRBD1; DNA: TGCAGCGTTCATTCTAGGCAGGGGGCGAACTACGAGCAGTACTTC; CDR3: CSVHSRQGANYEQYF
V: TRBV5-6; size: .; J: TRBJ1-5; D: .; DNA: TGTGCCAGCAGCCCTGGCGGTAGCAATCAGCCCCAGCATTTT; CDR3: CASSPGGSNQPQHF
V: TRBV6-6; size: .; J: TRBJ1-2; D: .; DNA: TGTGCCAGCAGTTATGCGGGTAACTATGGCTACACCTTC; CDR3: CASSYAGNYGYTF
V: TRBV19; size: .; J: TRBJ2-1; D: TRBD2; DNA: TGTGCCAGCAGACCTAGCGGCAATGAGCAGTTCTTC; CDR3: CASRPSGNEQFF
V: TRBV28; size: .; J: TRBJ1-1; D: .; DNA: TGTGCCAGCAGTTTATACTCCGGGAGGGAGGCTGAAGCTTTCTTT; CDR3: CASSLYSGREAEAFF
V: TRBV6-5; size: .; J: TRBJ1-1; D: TRBD1; DNA: TGTGCCAGCAGTCCTGGGACAGGGCTAGCTTTCTTT; CDR3: CASSPGTGLAFF
V: TRBV4-2; size: .; J: TRBJ1-3; D: .; DNA: TGTGCCAGCAGCCAAGATCAACAGTCTACTGGAAACACCATATATTTT; CDR3: CASSQDQQSTGNTIYF
V: TRBV27; size: .; J: TRBJ1-2; D: .; DNA: TGTGCCAGCAGAGCGCGGTGGGAGGACTATGGCTACACCTTC; CDR3: CASRARWEDYGYTF
V: TRBV19; size: .; J: TRBJ2-7; D: TRBD1; DNA: TGTGCCAGTATTGGGACAGGGGCGGACGAGCAGTACTTC; CDR3: CASIGTGADEQYF
V: TRBV5-5; size: once; J: TRBJ2-7; D: TRBD1; DNA: TGTGCCAGCAGCCCCGGGACAGGGGACTACGAGCAGTACTTC; CDR3: CASSPGTGDYEQYF
V: TRBV11-2; size: .; J: TRBJ2-4; D: TRBD2; DNA: TGTGCCAGCAGCTCACTAGCGGGGGGGTACATTCAGTACTTC; CDR3: CASSSLAGGYIQYF
V: TRBV11-2; size: .; J: TRBJ2-5; D: TRBD1; DNA: TGTGCCAGCAGCCGACCTGGACAGGGCAGGGAAGAGACCCAGTACTTC; CDR3: CASSRPGQGREETQYF
V: TRBV4-1; size: .; J: TRBJ2-7; D: .; DNA: TGCGCCAGCAGCCAAGATAAAGGGGGTCCCCAAAACTTC; CDR3: CASSQDKGGPQNF
V: TRBV20-1; size: .; J: TRBJ1-1; D: .; DNA: TGCAGGGCAGGGTTGGAGTCGTCAGCTTTCTTT; CDR3: CRAGLESSAFF
V: TRBV27; size: .; J: TRBJ2-3; D: TRBD2; DNA: TGTGCCAGCAGTTTATCTCCTAGCGGGAGCCCATCTAGCACAGATACGCAGTATTTT; CDR3: CASSLSPSGSPSSTDTQYF
V: TRBV11-2; size: .; J: TRBJ2-7; D: .; DNA: TGTGCCAGCAGCAGAAGCGACGGAGACTCCTACGAGCAGTACTTC; CDR3: CASSRSDGDSYEQYF
V: TRBV3-1/TRBV3-2; size: .; J: TRBJ2-7; D: .; DNA: TGTGCCAGCAGCCCCGGACTATCCTACTCCTACGAGCAGTACTTC; CDR3: CASSPGLSYSYEQYF
V: TRBV19; size: .; J: TRBJ2-7; D: .; DNA: TGTGCCAGTAGTATCCAGCCGGCCGGGGTCCACGAGCAGTACTTC; CDR3: CASSIQPAGVHEQYF
V: TRBV19; size: .; J: TRBJ1-5; D: .; DNA: TGTGCCACTGGGGGGGGACCGTATAGCAATCAGCCCCAGCATTTT; CDR3: CATGGGPYSNQPQHF
V: TRBV14; size: .; J: TRBJ2-6; D: .; DNA: TGTGCCAGCAGCCCTTATAGCTCTGGGGCCAACGTCCTGACTTTC; CDR3: CASSPYSSGANVLTF
V: TRBV5-5; size: once; J: TRBJ1-5; D: .; DNA: TGTGCCAGCAGCTCCGGGGGGGATCAGCCCCAGCATTTT; CDR3: CASSSGGDQPQHF
V: TRBV12-3/TRBV12-4; size: .; J: TRBJ2-7; D: .; DNA: TGTGCCAGCAGTTCACAAATCACCTACGAGCAGTACTTC; CDR3: CASSSQITYEQYF
V: TRBV9; size: .; J: TRBJ2-1; D: .; DNA: TGTGCCAGCAGCGTAGAGCCGGAGCGACTCAGTCACAATGAGCAGTTCTTC; CDR3: CASSVEPERLSHNEQFF
V: TRBV5-1; size: .; J: TRBJ2-1; D: .; DNA: TGCGCCAGCAGCTTGGGCGGCGGCTACAATGAGCAGTTCTTC; CDR3: CASSLGGGYNEQFF
V: TRBV21-1; size: .; J: TRBJ1-2; D: .; DNA: TGTGCCAGCACCAAGCGGCAGCACTTTAACTATGGCTACACCTTC; CDR3: CASTKRQHFNYGYTF
V: TRBV4-1; size: once; J: TRBJ2-4; D: .; DNA: TGCGCCAGCAGCCAATCCCCGGACGGGGGAGCCAAAAACATTCAGTACTTC; CDR3: CASSQSPDGGAKNIQYF
V: TRBV5-5; size: .; J: TRBJ1-2; D: .; DNA: TGTGCCAGCAGCCATAACCTAGGTGGGGGCGCGGATGGCTACACCTTC; CDR3: CASSHNLGGGADGYTF
V: TRBV27; size: .; J: TRBJ2-1; D: .; DNA: TGTGCCAGCAGTTTGAGGGACTACAATGAGCAGTTCTTC; CDR3: CASSLRDYNEQFF
V: TRBV5-1; size: .; J: TRBJ1-1; D: .; DNA: TGCGCCAGCAGCTCCACAGAGAACACTGAAGCTTTCTTT; CDR3: CASSSTENTEAFF
V: TRBV29-1; size: .; J: TRBJ2-3; D: TRBD2; DNA: TGCAGCGTTGACCGAGCGGGAGTGTTAGATACGCAGTATTTT; CDR3: CSVDRAGVLDTQYF
V: TRBV11-1; size: .; J: TRBJ1-1; D: .; DNA: TGTGCCAGCAGCATATACGGGAACACTGAAGCTTTCTTT; CDR3: CASSIYGNTEAFF
V: TRBV6-5; size: .; J: TRBJ2-7; D: TRBD2; DNA: TGTGCCAGCAGCCCCCAAGCGGGGGGGGTTGGTGAGCAGTACTTC; CDR3: CASSPQAGGVGEQYF
V: TRBV30; size: few; J: TRBJ1-1; D: .; DNA: TGTGCCTGGAGTGTTGGGACACGACAAGCTTTCTTT; CDR3: CAWSVGTRQAFF
V: TRBV18; size: .; J: TRBJ2-1; D: .; DNA: TGTGCCAGCTCACCTCGTATGGGGCTTAAGTACAATGAGCAGTTCTTC; CDR3: CASSPRMGLKYNEQFF
V: TRBV5-1; size: .; J: TRBJ1-5; D: .; DNA: TGCGCCAGCAGCTTGTTCAGTCCCGAAAATCAGCCCCAGCATTTT; CDR3: CASSLFSPENQPQHF
V: TRBV2; size: .; J: TRBJ1-4; D: TRBD1; DNA: TGTGCCAGCGCAGGGGGCATTGAAAAACTGTTTTTT; CDR3: CASAGGIEKLFF
V: TRBV5-5; size: few; J: TRBJ1-1; D: TRBD1; DNA: TGTGCCAGCAGCTTAGGACAGGGGGCTCTGAACACTGAAGCTTTCTTT; CDR3: CASSLGQGALNTEAFF
V: TRBV3-1/TRBV3-2; size: .; J: TRBJ2-1; D: TRBD2; DNA: TGTGCCAGCAGCAAAACGGGGGGGTACAATGAGCAGTTCTTC; CDR3: CASSKTGGYNEQFF
V: TRBV18; size: .; J: TRBJ1-4; D: TRBD1; DNA: TGTGCCAGCTCGCAGGACAGGGGAGGCGAAAAACTGTTTTTT; CDR3: CASSQDRGGEKLFF
V: TRBV4-1; size: .; J: TRBJ1-5; D: TRBD1; DNA: TGCGCCAGCAGCCTCGGCAGGGGACAGCCGAATCAGCCCCAGCATTTT; CDR3: CASSLGRGQPNQPQHF
V: TRBV2; size: .; J: TRBJ2-5; D: TRBD2; DNA: TGTGCCAGCAGTGCTTCGGGAGGGGGGACCCAGTACTTC; CDR3: CASSASGGGTQYF
V: TRBV5-1; size: .; J: TRBJ1-1; D: .; DNA: TGCGCCAGCAGCAAGGGAGGTCAGGGAGGCACTGAAGCTTTCTTT; CDR3: CASSKGGQGGTEAFF
V: TRBV6-1; size: few; J: TRBJ2-7; D: .; DNA: TGTGCCAGCAGTGGGCGTAGCGGTGGGAGGACCTACTCCTACGAGCAGTACTTC; CDR3: CASSGRSGGRTYSYEQYF
V: TRBV10-3; size: .; J: TRBJ1-1; D: TRBD1; DNA: TGTGCCATCACCAGGGGACAGGGGAACACTGAAGCTTTCTTT; CDR3: CAITRGQGNTEAFF
V: TRBV11-2; size: .; J: TRBJ2-7; D: .; DNA: TGTGCCAGCAGCAGGGATCTCACCACGGGAGAGCAGTACTTC; CDR3: CASSRDLTTGEQYF
V: TRBV6-5; size: .; J: TRBJ1-2; D: .; DNA: TGTGCCAGCAGACTCGCAGGGCCGAAGTATGGCTACACCTTC; CDR3: CASRLAGPKYGYTF
V: TRBV19; size: .; J: TRBJ1-2; D: TRBD1; DNA: TGTGCCAGTAGTGGCCGGGACAGAAACTATGGCTACACCTTC; CDR3: CASSGRDRNYGYTF